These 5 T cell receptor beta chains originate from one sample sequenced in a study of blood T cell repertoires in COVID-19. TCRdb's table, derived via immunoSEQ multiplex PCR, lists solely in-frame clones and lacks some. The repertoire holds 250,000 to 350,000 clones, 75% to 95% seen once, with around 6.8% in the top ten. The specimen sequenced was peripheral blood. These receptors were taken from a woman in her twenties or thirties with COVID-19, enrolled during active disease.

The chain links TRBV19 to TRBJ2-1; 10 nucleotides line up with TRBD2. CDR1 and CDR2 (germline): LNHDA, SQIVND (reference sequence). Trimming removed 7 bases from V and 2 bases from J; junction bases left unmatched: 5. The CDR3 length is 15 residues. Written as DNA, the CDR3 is TGTGCCAGTACGTCTAGCGGGAGTACCTACAATGAGCAGTTCTTC. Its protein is CASTSSGSTYNEQFF.

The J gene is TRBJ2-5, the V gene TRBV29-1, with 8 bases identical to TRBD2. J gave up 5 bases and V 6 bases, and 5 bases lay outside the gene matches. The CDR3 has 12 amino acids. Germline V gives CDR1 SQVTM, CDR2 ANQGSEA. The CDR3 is CSVARGGETQYF. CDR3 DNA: TGCAGCGTAGCCCGGGGGGGGGAGACCCAGTACTTC. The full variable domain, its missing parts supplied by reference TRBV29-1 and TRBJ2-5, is SAVISQKPSRDICQRGTSLTIQCQVDSQVTMMFWYRQQPGQSLTLIATANQGSEATYESGFVIDKFPISRPNLTFSTLTVSNMSPEDSSIYLCSVARGGETQYFGPGTRLLVL.

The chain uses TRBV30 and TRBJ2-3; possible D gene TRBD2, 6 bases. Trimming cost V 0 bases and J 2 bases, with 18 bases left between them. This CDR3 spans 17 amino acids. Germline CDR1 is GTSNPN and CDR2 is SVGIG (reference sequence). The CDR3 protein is CAWSVGLPSISTDTQYF. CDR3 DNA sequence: TGTGCCTGGAGTGTCGGACTACCTTCCATTTCCACAGATACGCAGTATTTT.

CDR3 coding DNA: TGTGCCAGCAGTTACGGGCCGGGAGGGGAAAAACTGTTTTTT. This gives the protein CASSYGPGGEKLFF. J is TRBJ1-4 and V is TRBV6-6; D call uncertain. Germline V CDR1 and CDR2: MNHNY, SVGAGI (reference sequence). V lost 2 bases, J lost 8 bases, and 12 bases lay in between. The CDR3 contains 14 residues.

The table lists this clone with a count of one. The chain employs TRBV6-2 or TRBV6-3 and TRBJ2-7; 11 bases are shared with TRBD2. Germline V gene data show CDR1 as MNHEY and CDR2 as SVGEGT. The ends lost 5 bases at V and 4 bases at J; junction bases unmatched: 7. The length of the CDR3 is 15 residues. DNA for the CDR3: TGTGCCAGCAGTCATTCGCTAGCGGGAGGATACGAGCAGTACTTC. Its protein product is CASSHSLAGGYEQYF.